These T cell receptor beta chains were read from a single sample in a study of cytomegalovirus exposure and HLA in healthy donors. The method was immunoSEQ multiplex PCR; TCRdb's version includes in-frame clones alone and lacks a portion of them. The table records under 200,000 clones, under 70% of them present only once. Sequencing used PBMCs. The receptors stem from a woman aged 40 to 50 in good health and CMV-seropositive. Each CDR3 is given with its conserved first and last residue. A D gene is named only where the DNA matches it firmly. Clone size, where shown, is once, few, many, or a class for clones that have expanded.

d_call clone_size j_call v_call cdr3_nt cdr3_aa
- - TRBJ1-1 TRBV4-1 TGCGCCAGCAGCCAATTGATTCGAGTACGGGGGATGAACACTGAAGCTTTCTTT CASSQLIRVRGMNTEAFF
TRBD1 few TRBJ1-1 TRBV15 TGTGCCACCAGCAGAGATTGGGACAGCGAAGCTTTCTTT CATSRDWDSEAFF
- few TRBJ1-1 TRBV6-6 TGTGCCAGCAGTAGAGACAGATTGAACACTGAAGCTTTCTTT CASSRDRLNTEAFF
- - TRBJ1-2 TRBV28 TGTGCCAGCAGTTCCGGACAGTTTAACTATGGCTACACCTTC CASSSGQFNYGYTF
- few TRBJ2-6 TRBV2 TGTGCCAGCCGCAGGGACTCCCCTGGGGCCAACGTCCTGACTTTC CASRRDSPGANVLTF
TRBD1 once TRBJ2-7 TRBV5-1 TGCGCCAGCAGCTTGGTGGGACAGGAAAGACCCAGTCACAAGTTC CASSLVGQERPSHKF
TRBD2 - TRBJ2-1 TRBV18 TGTGCCAGCTCACCACAGGGAGGGTCTCACAATGAGCAGTTCTTC CASSPQGGSHNEQFF
TRBD2 - TRBJ2-3 TRBV5-1 TGCGCCAGCAGCCGAGCGGGGGGGCCGGAAGATACGCAGTATTTT CASSRAGGPEDTQYF
TRBD1 - TRBJ2-7 TRBV29-1 TGCAGCGTTTGGGGACAGGGGGCAGGGGAGCAGTACTTC CSVWGQGAGEQYF
TRBD2 - TRBJ2-5 TRBV9 TGTGCCAGCAGCGTAATGGCGGGAGGGCCCGGGGAGACCCAGTACTTC CASSVMAGGPGETQYF
TRBD1 - TRBJ1-2 TRBV15 TGTGCCACCAGCAGAGAGACAGGGATGGTCTATGGCTACACCTTC CATSRETGMVYGYTF
- - TRBJ2-1 TRBV7-2 TGTGCCAGCAGCTTAGATTCGAGCGGCCCCTACAATGAGCAGTTCTTC CASSLDSSGPYNEQFF
- once TRBJ1-2 TRBV10-1 TGCGCCAACCTTCTCAGCGACTTCGGCTATGGCTACACCTTC CANLLSDFGYGYTF
TRBD1 - TRBJ1-3 TRBV5-4 TGTGCCAGCAGCTTGGGGCAGGGGGGCACTGGAAACACCATATATTTT CASSLGQGGTGNTIYF
TRBD1 - TRBJ1-3 TRBV5-1 TGCGCCAGCAGCGGAACCGGGACAGGGAGGATAAACACCATATATTTT CASSGTGTGRINTIYF
- - TRBJ1-4 TRBV7-9 TGTGCCAGCAGCCCCGCCCCCACATATGAAAAACTGTTTTTT CASSPAPTYEKLFF
TRBD1 once TRBJ2-7 TRBV6-1 TGTGCCAGCAGTGAAGCTGGGACAGGGGTTTACGAGCAGTACTTC CASSEAGTGVYEQYF
- - TRBJ2-1 TRBV5-1 TGCGCCAGCAGCTCTGGCTCGGTTAGCGGAAATGAGCAGTTCTTC CASSSGSVSGNEQFF
TRBD1 once TRBJ2-2 TRBV5-6 TGTGCCAGCAGCCTGGACAGGGGGGTCGGGGAGCTGTTTTTT CASSLDRGVGELFF
- - TRBJ1-1 TRBV15 TGTGCCACCAGCAGAGGAGCTGAAGCTTTCTTT CATSRGAEAFF
- once TRBJ2-7 TRBV4-2 TGTGCCAGCAGCCCCCCTAGGAGCGGCGCCGAGCAGTACTTC CASSPPRSGAEQYF
- few TRBJ1-1 TRBV25-1 TGTGCCAGCAGTGAATATGAGGGAACTGAAGCTTTCTTT CASSEYEGTEAFF
- few TRBJ2-5 TRBV5-1 TGCGCCAGCAGCTTGGCTAGGCTTCCCACACAAGAGACCCAGTACTTC CASSLARLPTQETQYF
- - TRBJ2-3 TRBV6-5 TGTGCCAGCAGTTACCGGGGGGCGGATACGCAGTATTTT CASSYRGADTQYF
- - TRBJ2-3 TRBV5-1 TGCGCCAGCACCGAGACTAGTGCGCGGAGCACAGATACGCAGTATTTT CASTETSARSTDTQYF
- - TRBJ2-4 TRBV5-8 TGTGCCAGCAGTTTCGAGCTGTACAAAAACATTCAGTACTTC CASSFELYKNIQYF
TRBD1 - TRBJ1-6 TRBV9 TGTGCCAGCAGCGTAGACCCAGGGGGCCGCAGTTCACCCCTCCACTTT CASSVDPGGRSSPLHF
TRBD2 - TRBJ2-1 TRBV7-9 TGTGCCAGCAGCTCCCGGACTAGTTTCGATGAGCAGTTCTTC CASSSRTSFDEQFF
TRBD1 - TRBJ2-3 TRBV5-1 TGCGCCAGCAGCACCGGGACAGGGGATACGCAGTATTTT CASSTGTGDTQYF
- few TRBJ2-5 TRBV6-4 TGTGCCAGAGCCACCAGGGGCGGGGGACAAGAGACCCAGTACTTC CARATRGGGQETQYF
TRBD1 few TRBJ2-7 TRBV5-1 TGCGCCAGCAGGCCGGGACAGGGGGCGAACGAGCAGTACTTC CASRPGQGANEQYF
- once TRBJ1-4 TRBV11-1 TGTGCCAGCAGCTTTCAAACGGGAGCAACTAATGAAAAACTGTTTTTT CASSFQTGATNEKLFF
TRBD2 - TRBJ2-7 TRBV13 TGTGCCAGCAGCTTAGAGTGGCGGGGGGCCATCTACGAGCAGTACTTC CASSLEWRGAIYEQYF
- few TRBJ1-2 TRBV9 TGTGCCAGCAGCGTAGCTCAGGGAGGCTATGGCTACACCTTC CASSVAQGGYGYTF
TRBD1 - TRBJ1-2 TRBV5-4 TGTGCCAGCAGCGCCGCCGGGACAGTTAACTATGGCTACACCTTC CASSAAGTVNYGYTF